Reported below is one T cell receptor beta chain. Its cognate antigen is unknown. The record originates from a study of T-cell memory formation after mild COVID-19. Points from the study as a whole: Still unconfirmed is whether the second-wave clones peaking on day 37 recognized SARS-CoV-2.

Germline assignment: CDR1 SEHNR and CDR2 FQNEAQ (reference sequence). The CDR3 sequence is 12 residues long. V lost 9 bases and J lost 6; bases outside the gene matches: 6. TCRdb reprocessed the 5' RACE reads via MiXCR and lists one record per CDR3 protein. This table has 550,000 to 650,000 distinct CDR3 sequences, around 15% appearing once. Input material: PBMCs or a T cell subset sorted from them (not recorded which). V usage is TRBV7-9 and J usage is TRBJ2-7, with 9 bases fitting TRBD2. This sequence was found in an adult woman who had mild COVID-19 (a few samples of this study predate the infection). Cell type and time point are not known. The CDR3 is CASVGLAGEQYF. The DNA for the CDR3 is TGTGCCAGTGTGGGACTAGCTGGCGAGCAGTACTTC.